These 8 T cell receptor beta chains came from one sample sequenced in a study of blood T cell repertoires in COVID-19. Some clones are missing from TCRdb's copy, which holds only in-frame ones; the method was immunoSEQ multiplex PCR. The sample lists 72,000 or so clones, 85% occurring once. Sequencing was done on a sample of peripheral blood. These receptors were obtained from a woman of 80 years or more with active or convalescent COVID-19.

As DNA, the CDR3 is TGTGCCTGGAGGGCACCCAGGGTATTCTCTGGAAACACCATATATTTT. This codes for CAWRAPRVFSGNTIYF. The rearrangement uses TRBV30 and TRBJ1-3, with D maybe TRBD1 (5 bases). The germline V and J ends were trimmed by 3 bases and 0 bases, with 15 bases remaining between them. The CDR3 has 16 residues. Germline V gene data show CDR1 as GTSNPN and CDR2 as SVGIG (reference sequence). The whole variable domain, filled in from reference TRBV30 and TRBJ1-3, reads SQTIHQWPATLVQPVGSPLSLECTVEGTSNPNLYWYRQAAGRGLQLLFYSVGIGQISSEVPQNLSASRPQDRQFILSSKKLLLSDSGFYLCAWRAPRVFSGNTIYFGEGSWLTVV.

The chain uses TRBV6-1 and TRBJ1-5, with unresolved D. The CDR3 loop spans 15 amino acids. Germline V gives CDR1 MNHNS, CDR2 SASEGT. V lost 1 base, J lost 3 bases, and 10 bases lay in between. The CDR3 here is CASSEVQSLNQPQHF. As DNA, the CDR3 is TGTGCCAGCAGTGAAGTGCAGTCCCTCAATCAGCCCCAGCATTTT.

The chain recombines TRBV2 with TRBJ1-4, with D tentatively TRBD1 (5 bases). CDR3 length: 14 amino acids. Germline V gene data show CDR1 as SNHLY and CDR2 as FYNNEI. V was cut by 7 bases and J by 6 bases, with 15 bases left in between. CDR3 nucleotides: TGTGCCAGCATTCTCGGATCGGGGGATGAAAAACTGTTTTTT. It yields the protein CASILGSGDEKLFF.

The V gene is TRBV11-2, the J gene TRBJ2-7; the D gene is possibly TRBD1 (6 bases). This CDR3 spans 15 amino acids. Trimming left V 5 bases short and J 0 bases short, with 14 bases between. Germline lookup yields CDR1 SGHAT and CDR2 FQNNGV. CDR3 amino acids: CASSLWTTGSYEQYF. The CDR3 DNA reads as TGTGCCAGCAGCCTGTGGACGACAGGCTCCTACGAGCAGTACTTC.

The V gene is TRBV9, the J gene TRBJ2-3, with TRBD2 matching 13 bases. J gave up 4 bases and V 0 bases, and 2 bases lay outside the gene matches. Germline assignment: CDR1 SGDLS and CDR2 YYNGEE. This CDR3 spans 16 amino acids. The CDR3 reads CASSVGLAGGPDTQYF. In DNA form, the CDR3 reads TGTGCCAGCAGCGTAGGACTAGCGGGGGGACCAGATACGCAGTATTTT.

V gene TRBV6-5 combines with J gene TRBJ2-3; 9 nucleotides agree with TRBD1. Germline V gene lookup returns CDR1 MNHEY and CDR2 SVGAGI. The CDR3 is 14 amino acids. The V and J ends lost 6 bases and 4 bases, in that order; junction bases with no gene match: 5. CDR3 nucleotides: TGTGCCAGCAGGACGACAGGGGGGGCAGATACGCAGTATTTT. This gives the protein CASRTTGGADTQYF.

This CDR3 reads CASSEGLSGANVLTF. The CDR3 DNA reads TGTGCCAGCAGTGAGGGCCTCTCTGGGGCCAACGTCCTGACTTTC. This chain joins TRBV2 and TRBJ2-6; no reliable D call. This CDR3 region has 15 residues. Germline V gives CDR1 SNHLY, CDR2 FYNNEI. Trimming took off 3 bases at V and 0 bases at J, with 6 bases between the two ends.

This chain connects TRBV7-2 to TRBJ2-7; D might be TRBD1 (5 bases). V gave up 5 bases and J gave up 6 bases, with 11 bases separating them. The germline V gene has CDR1 SGHTA and CDR2 FQGNSA. The CDR3 is made up of 12 amino acids. The CDR3 here is CASSPREGEQYF. DNA of the CDR3: TGTGCCAGCAGCCCCAGGGAAGGCGAGCAGTACTTC.